A selection of T cell receptor beta chains follows, all from one sample in a study of response to subunit inactivated influenza vaccine. MiXCR was run by TCRdb on the RT-PCR reads, yielding one entry per CDR3 protein. The sample yields some 570,000 distinct CDR3 sequences, around 10% seen once. The same sample was also studied in work on T cells expressing NK-cell markers.

This specimen consisted of PBMCs from blood, obtained on the day of vaccination. The origin of the receptors is a man aged 50-60 years who received an inactivated influenza vaccine. CDR3s include the opening cysteine and the closing phenylalanine or tryptophan. Fields, in order: D gene, V gene, clone size, J gene, CDR3 DNA, CDR3 protein. A D gene is named only where the DNA matches it firmly. Size is omitted from some rows. Given values are once, few, many or a class for expanded clones.

>-|TRBV6-2/TRBV6-3|few|TRBJ2-1
TGTGCCAGCAGTTACGATGATTTAGGGTTCTTC
CASSYDDLGFF
>TRBD2|TRBV20-1|-|TRBJ2-7
TGCAGTGGTCAACCCCCGTCTAGCGGGAGCGGTAGGCACGAGCAGTACTTC
CSGQPPSSGSGRHEQYF
>-|TRBV7-2|-|TRBJ2-5
TGTGCCAGCAGCTTAGATCCGGGCGACCAAGAGACCCAGTACTTC
CASSLDPGDQETQYF
>TRBD2|TRBV20-1|-|TRBJ2-1
TGCAGTGCTAGAGAGACTGGCGGACTAGCGTCGGTGGAGCAGCTCTTC
CSARETGGLASVEQLF
>TRBD1|TRBV4-1|-|TRBJ1-5
TGCGCCAGCAGCCAAACGGGACAGCCCAATCAGCCCCAGCATTTT
CASSQTGQPNQPQHF
>-|TRBV12-3/TRBV12-4|few|TRBJ1-1
TGTGCCAGCAGTTATGGGGGATGGACTGAAGCTTTCTTT
CASSYGGWTEAFF
>-|TRBV12-3/TRBV12-4|many|TRBJ2-1
TGTGCCAGCAGCCCAGAGGGGGGGACGGGAAATGAGCAGTTCTTC
CASSPEGGTGNEQFF
>TRBD1|TRBV29-1|few|TRBJ2-3
TGCAGCGTCAACAGGGGATCTAGCACAGATACGCAGTATTTT
CSVNRGSSTDTQYF
>-|TRBV30|-|TRBJ2-3
TGTGCCTGGAGTGTGAGGGCCGTCCCAGATACGCAGTATTTT
CAWSVRAVPDTQYF
>-|TRBV18|few|TRBJ2-1
TGTGCCAGCTCACCAAGTCAAACCTACAATGAGCAGTTCTTC
CASSPSQTYNEQFF
>-|TRBV5-1|few|TRBJ2-7
TGCGCCAGCAGCTTGGAAGGGGGAACCTCCTACGAGCAGTACTTC
CASSLEGGTSYEQYF
>-|TRBV4-3|-|TRBJ1-5
TGCGCCAGCAGCCAAGTCCAGGGAGGGCCCCAGCATTTT
CASSQVQGGPQHF
>-|TRBV12-3/TRBV12-4|few|TRBJ1-4
TGTGCCAGCAGCGCCCCAGGGAAAAGAAATGAAAAACTGTTTTTT
CASSAPGKRNEKLFF
>-|TRBV4-2|many|TRBJ1-5
TGTGCCAGCAGCCAAGAAAGAAATCAGCCCCAGCATTTT
CASSQERNQPQHF
>TRBD1|TRBV5-5|-|TRBJ2-3
TGTGCCAGCAGCAATTGGGACAGGGTGGAGTATTTT
CASSNWDRVEYF
>TRBD1|TRBV12-3/TRBV12-4|few|TRBJ2-5
TGTGCCAGCAGTAGACAGGGAAAATCAGAGACCCAGTACTTC
CASSRQGKSETQYF
>-|TRBV12-3/TRBV12-4|-|TRBJ1-1
TGTGCCAGCAGCAAGGGATTGTATACTGAAGCTTTCTTT
CASSKGLYTEAFF
>-|TRBV28|many|TRBJ1-5
TGTGCCACTAAGGGTCCTAGCAATCAGCCCCAGCATTTT
CATKGPSNQPQHF
>-|TRBV20-1|few|TRBJ2-1
TGCAGTGCTAGAGGGTGGGTAGCGGATTCCTACAATGAGCAGTTCTTC
CSARGWVADSYNEQFF
>-|TRBV5-1|many|TRBJ2-2
TGCGCCAGCAGCTCGATGAACACCGGGGAGCTGTTTTTT
CASSSMNTGELFF
>-|TRBV20-1|-|TRBJ2-1
TGCAGTGCTCGGGTGGGCGGTAGGGACTTTTACAATGAGCAGTTCTTC
CSARVGGRDFYNEQFF
>-|TRBV20-1|-|TRBJ2-2
TGCAGTGCTAGAGGACTTCACACCGGGGAGCTGTTTTTT
CSARGLHTGELFF
>TRBD1|TRBV27|-|TRBJ2-7
TGTGCCAGCAGTTTCTACAGGGGCGAGCAGTACTTC
CASSFYRGEQYF
>-|TRBV12-3/TRBV12-4|few|TRBJ2-4
TGTGCCAGCAATAAGGACCTAGCCAAAAACATTCAGTACTTC
CASNKDLAKNIQYF
>-|TRBV5-1|-|TRBJ2-3
TGCGCCAGCAGCTTGGTTGGTGCCGAGGCCCCCGCAGATACGCAGTATTTT
CASSLVGAEAPADTQYF
>-|TRBV6-6|many|TRBJ1-5
TGTGCCAGCAAACAGGGTTATCAGCCCCAGCATTTT
CASKQGYQPQHF
>TRBD2|TRBV7-2|few|TRBJ2-1
TGTGCCAGCAGACACCGGATTACTAGCGGGGGGGTGAATGAGCAGTTCTTC
CASRHRITSGGVNEQFF
>TRBD1|TRBV3-1|-|TRBJ1-1
TGTGCCAGCAGCCAAACCCGGACAGGGGGCTTTGAAGCTTTCTTT
CASSQTRTGGFEAFF
>-|TRBV12-3/TRBV12-4|-|TRBJ2-3
TGTGCCAGCAGCCATCTAGTTTCTAGCACAGATACGCAGTATTTT
CASSHLVSSTDTQYF
>-|TRBV4-3|-|TRBJ1-2
TGCGCCAGCAGCCAAGAAGGCAGCACCTACTATGGCTACACCTTC
CASSQEGSTYYGYTF
>-|TRBV25-1|few|TRBJ2-7
TGTGCCAGCAGTGGGAGGGGGAGGGATCAAACCTACGAGCAGTACTTC
CASSGRGRDQTYEQYF
>-|TRBV4-2|-|TRBJ1-2
TGTGCCAGCAGATACAGCAGAAACTCTAACTATGGCTACACCTTC
CASRYSRNSNYGYTF
>-|TRBV11-2|few|TRBJ2-7
TGTGCCAGCAGCTTAGAAGTAGCGACACCCTACGAGCAGTACTTC
CASSLEVATPYEQYF
>TRBD1|TRBV7-2|-|TRBJ1-6
TGTGCCAGCAAACCTCCGGGACAGCGATTGTCACCCCTCCACTTT
CASKPPGQRLSPLHF
>-|TRBV5-6|-|TRBJ1-4
TGTGCCAGCAGCCCAGGGTATAGCGCTGAAAAACTGTTTTTT
CASSPGYSAEKLFF
>-|TRBV29-1|few|TRBJ2-7
TGCAGCGTTGAAAGGGGGAGCGAGCAGTACTTC
CSVERGSEQYF
>-|TRBV20-1|few|TRBJ2-3
TGCAGTGCTCTGAAAGGGGCAGATACGCAGTATTTT
CSALKGADTQYF
>-|TRBV20-1|many|TRBJ1-3
TGCAGTGCATCACCCGTGGCAGGCCCAGGAAACACCATATATTTT
CSASPVAGPGNTIYF
>-|TRBV6-5|few|TRBJ2-5
TGTGCCAGCAGTTACTCTTGGCGAAGGGTGAGGGAGACCCAGTACTTC
CASSYSWRRVRETQYF
>TRBD1|TRBV12-3/TRBV12-4|-|TRBJ1-5
TGTGCCAGCAAATCGGACAGGGATAGCAATCAGCCCCAGCATTTT
CASKSDRDSNQPQHF
>-|TRBV20-1|few|TRBJ1-2
TGCAGTGCTAGGACAGATAACTATGGCTACACCTTC
CSARTDNYGYTF
>-|TRBV28|few|TRBJ2-7
TGTGCCAGCAGTTCCGGCTGGGCCTCCTACGAGCAGTACTTC
CASSSGWASYEQYF
>TRBD1|TRBV9|once|TRBJ2-7
TGTGCCAGCAGCGTCGAACCGGGACAGGGCCCATACGAGCAGTACTTC
CASSVEPGQGPYEQYF
>TRBD1|TRBV5-4|-|TRBJ2-3
TGTGCCAGCAGCTTGGTGGGACAGGGGGTGAATACGCAGTATTTT
CASSLVGQGVNTQYF
>TRBD2|TRBV12-3/TRBV12-4|few|TRBJ2-7
TGTGCCAGCAGTTCGGGGGGGGCGCGGGAGCAGTACTTC
CASSSGGAREQYF
>-|TRBV20-1|many|TRBJ2-1
TGCAGTGCTTTCGAGCAGTTCTTC
CSAFEQFF
>-|TRBV20-1|-|TRBJ2-2
TGCAGTGCTAATACAGCTAAGACCGGGGAGCTGTTTTTT
CSANTAKTGELFF
>-|TRBV5-1|many|TRBJ2-1
TGTGCCAGCAGCCCTGACAGGTACAATGAGCAGTTCTTC
CASSPDRYNEQFF
>-|TRBV28|-|TRBJ2-1
TGTGCCAGCAGTTTTGGAGAGCTCAATGAGCAGTTCTTC
CASSFGELNEQFF
>-|TRBV7-6|few|TRBJ2-1
TGTGCCAGCAGCTTAACTAGCTCGGGATGGAATGAGCAGTTCTTC
CASSLTSSGWNEQFF
>TRBD2|TRBV20-1|-|TRBJ2-1
TGCAGTGCTAGACAACTAGCGGGAGACTCCTACAATGAGCAGTTCTTC
CSARQLAGDSYNEQFF
>-|TRBV4-3|many|TRBJ2-7
TGCGCCAGCAGCCAGGAGTTTTTCTCCTACGAGCAGTACTTC
CASSQEFFSYEQYF
>-|TRBV14|few|TRBJ2-3
TGTGCCAGCAGCCAAGATATGGCGGGACCCACAGATACGCAGTATTTT
CASSQDMAGPTDTQYF
>-|TRBV12-3/TRBV12-4|many|TRBJ1-5
TGTGCCAGCAGTTTGGGTTTCGGTCAGCCCCAGCATTTT
CASSLGFGQPQHF
>-|TRBV29-1|many|TRBJ2-1
TGCAGCGTTGACAGGGGAACCTGGAATGAGCAGTTCTTC
CSVDRGTWNEQFF
>-|TRBV2|-|TRBJ1-5
TGTGCCAGCAGGACTCGTTGGGGGGCTAATCAGCCCCAGCATTTT
CASRTRWGANQPQHF
>-|TRBV15|-|TRBJ2-5
TGTGCCACCAGCAGAGACTTACTAGTACAAGAGACCCAGTACTTC
CATSRDLLVQETQYF
>-|TRBV12-3/TRBV12-4|few|TRBJ2-1
TGTGCCAGCAGACCACCGGCAAAGGGGATTGGTGAGCAGTTCTTC
CASRPPAKGIGEQFF
>-|TRBV28|many|TRBJ1-2
TGTGCCAGCAGTTTATCCGAGGGGGGAGGGTCCTATGGCTACACCTTC
CASSLSEGGGSYGYTF